The T cell receptor (beta chain) under discussion was sequenced for a study of blood T cell repertoires in COVID-19 (dated by TCRdb to about 2020). Regarding the research as a whole: The collaborator samples originated in the United States, Italy and Spain and spanned the acute and convalescent phases of COVID-19. The material from the prospective study consisted of cDNA or gDNA derived from T cells, B-cell-depleted T cells, or PBMCs. Deeply sampled blood TCRbeta repertoires from subjects exposed to, actively infected with, or recovered from COVID-19 were included in the dataset. The repertoires were released in a freely available public database intended as a resource for research on the immune response to SARS-CoV-2. Samples came from the ongoing ImmuneRACE study (first 160 participants) plus 1,254 subjects from 6 global collaborators. The sample metadata nearly always contained a de-identified subject ID, COVID-19 status, age in years and sex. HLA class I and class II types, where available, came from metadata supplied by the sample provider rather than from assay-based typing.

For CDR1 and CDR2, the germline V gene lists SGHRS and YFSETQ. The CDR3 spans 16 residues, from the cysteine through the phenylalanine. CDR3 DNA only is kept here, 48 bases in frame from base 1. Cut back by 0 bases and 0 bases, the V and J ends lie 11 bases apart. Comments on this clone: Its cognate antigen has yet to be identified. No base quality values were provided; no much bigger clone lies one nucleotide off.

The full study reports these points: The amount of clinical and demographic metadata varied by source and participant and was provided uncurated.

Each collaborating institution followed its own protocols to collect whole blood in K2EDTA tubes. For TCRbeta analysis, collaborators shipped samples in one of three forms: frozen whole blood, isolated PBMCs, or DNA extracted from either of those sample types. TCRbeta CDR3 regions were amplified from genomic DNA using the immunoSEQ Assay, a bias-controlled multiplex PCR. In the original analysis: Within the assay, amplification of reference gene primers was used to estimate how many nucleated cells each sample contained. To quantify the absolute abundance of each unique TCRbeta CDR3 rearrangement, sequence reads were collapsed and filtered. Productive Simpson clonality was computed per sample as the square root of Simpson's diversity index over productive rearrangements. TCRdb carries this immuneACCESS record with in-frame sequences only. Its versions omit some clonotypes, under half of them owing to an unresolved V gene in the studies checked, with the rest unexplained. V and J calls and clone size are copied from that table; D and trimming were computed from the DNA. The sample includes some 120,000 clones, with roughly 80% observed a single time. The ten most abundant clones make up about 25% of the sample.

The receptor's source is a human donor in a cohort sampled during active COVID-19. The chain links TRBV5-1 with TRBJ2-3, and perhaps TRBD2 as D gene, on 6 matching bases. What was sequenced was peripheral blood. The bases are TGCGCCAGCAGCTTGGGGACTAACTATAGCACAGATACGCAGTATTTT. This yields the protein CASSLGTNYSTDTQYF.